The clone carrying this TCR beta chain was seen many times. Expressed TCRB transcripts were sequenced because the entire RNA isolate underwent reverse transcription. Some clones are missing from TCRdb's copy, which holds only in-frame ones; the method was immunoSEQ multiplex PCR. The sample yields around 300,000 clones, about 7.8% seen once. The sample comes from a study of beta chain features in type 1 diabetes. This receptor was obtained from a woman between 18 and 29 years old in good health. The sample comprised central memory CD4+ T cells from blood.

The CDR3 region is CAIQEGNSPLHF. Written as DNA, the CDR3 is TGTGCCATCCAAGAGGGTAATTCACCCCTCCACTTT. This chain connects TRBV7-9 to TRBJ1-6; no clear D. Trimming shortened V by 10 bases and J by 6 bases, and 10 bases separated the two germline ends. Germline values: CDR1 SEHNR, CDR2 FQNEAQ (reference sequence). The CDR3 spans 12 residues.